A single TCR beta chain is shown here with its context. After removal of 6 bases from V and 3 bases from J, the junction contained 4 bases not matched to a gene. The CDR3 has 13 amino acids. From germline, CDR1 is MNHEY and CDR2 SVGAGI. Original data processing: Nucleated cell number was recorded as an estimate derived from reference gene primer amplification. Using immunoSEQ multiplex PCR, the repertoire was profiled, and TCRdb retains in-frame clones only, with some absent. The V and J calls and the clone size are those of that table, but D and trimming were determined from the DNA. The profile shows around 220,000 clones, over 80% of them singletons. The sample is drawn from a study of blood T cell repertoires in COVID-19. On the study more broadly: Sites in the United States, Italy and Spain provided acute and convalescent COVID-19 samples. T cells, B-cell-depleted T cells, or PBMCs provided the cDNA or gDNA that served as material.

This TCR came from a human donor in a cohort sampled during active COVID-19. The chain links TRBV6-5 to TRBJ1-2, with 7 nucleotides matching TRBD1. The material sequenced was peripheral blood. In nucleotides, the CDR3 is TGTGCCAGCAGCTTTCAGGGGGACTATGGCTACACCTTC. Its translation is CASSFQGDYGYTF.